This TCR beta chain appears in the sequencing data of a study of tumour-infiltrating T cells in Burkitt lymphoma. About the research overall: Repertoire clonality predicted overall and progression-free survival.

Germline V gene lookup returns CDR1 SEHNR and CDR2 FQNEAQ (reference sequence). Between the trimmed V and J ends, which lost 1 base and 5 bases, there was a span of 17 bases. The CDR3 has 17 residues. Repertoires were generated with immunoSEQ multiplex PCR, while TCRdb's copy carries only in-frame clones and drops some. The sample lists roughly 8,500 clones; about two thirds were seen once. The chain carries TRBV7-9 and TRBJ2-2; tentative D call: TRBD1 (6 bases). The source is a human donor with diffuse large B-cell lymphoma. What was sequenced was tumor tissue. CDR3 sequence: CASSLDGPATGTGELFF. The CDR3, as DNA: TGTGCCAGCAGCTTAGACGGGCCAGCAACAGGGACCGGGGAGCTGTTTTTT.